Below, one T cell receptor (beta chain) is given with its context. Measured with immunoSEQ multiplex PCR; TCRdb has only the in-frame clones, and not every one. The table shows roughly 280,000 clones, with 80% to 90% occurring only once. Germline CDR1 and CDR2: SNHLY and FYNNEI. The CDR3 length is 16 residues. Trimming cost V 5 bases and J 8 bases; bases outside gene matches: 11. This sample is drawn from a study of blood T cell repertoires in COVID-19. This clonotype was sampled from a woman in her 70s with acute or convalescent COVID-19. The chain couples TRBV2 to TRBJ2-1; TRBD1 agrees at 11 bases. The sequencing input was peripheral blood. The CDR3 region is CASSPLPGTGGHEQFF. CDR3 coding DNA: TGTGCCAGCAGTCCTCTCCCCGGGACAGGGGGTCATGAGCAGTTCTTC. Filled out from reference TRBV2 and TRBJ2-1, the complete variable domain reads EPEVTQTPSHQVTQMGQEVILRCVPISNHLYFYWYRQILGQKVEFLVSFYNNEISEKSEIFDDQFSVERPDGSNFTLKIRSTKLEDSAMYFCASSPLPGTGGHEQFFGPGTRLTVL.